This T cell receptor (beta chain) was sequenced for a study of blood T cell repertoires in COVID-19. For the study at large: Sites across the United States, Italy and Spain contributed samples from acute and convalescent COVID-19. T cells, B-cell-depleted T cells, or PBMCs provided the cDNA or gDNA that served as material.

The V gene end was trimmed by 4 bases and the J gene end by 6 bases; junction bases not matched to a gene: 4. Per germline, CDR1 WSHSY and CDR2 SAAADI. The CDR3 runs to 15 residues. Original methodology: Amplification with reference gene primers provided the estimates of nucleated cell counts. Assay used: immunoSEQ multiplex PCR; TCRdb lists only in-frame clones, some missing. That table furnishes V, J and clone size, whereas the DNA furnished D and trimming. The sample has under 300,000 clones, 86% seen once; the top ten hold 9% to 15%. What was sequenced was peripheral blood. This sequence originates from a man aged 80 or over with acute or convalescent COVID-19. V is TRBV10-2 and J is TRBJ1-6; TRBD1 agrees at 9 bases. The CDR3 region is CASSVLGQGNSPLHF. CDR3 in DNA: TGCGCCAGCAGTGTTCTGGGACAGGGTAATTCACCCCTCCACTTT.